These 32 T cell receptor beta chains were sequenced from one sample in a study of blood T cell repertoires in COVID-19. Sequencing used immunoSEQ multiplex PCR; TCRdb keeps in-frame clones, though not all of them. Among roughly 250,000 clones listed, 80% to 90% were seen once. Sequencing used peripheral blood. The receptors were sampled from a woman aged 45-65 years with acute or convalescent COVID-19.

V is TRBV27 and J is TRBJ2-3; TRBD1 is a possible D gene (5 bases). The V end was cut by 3 bases, the J end by 0 bases, with 10 bases between. CDR3 length: 15 residues. Germline values: CDR1 MNHEY, CDR2 SMNVEV (reference sequence). The CDR3 DNA reads TGTGCCAGCAGTTTGACAGCCTCTAGCACAGATACGCAGTATTTT. Protein: CASSLTASSTDTQYF.

The chain is built from TRBV15 and TRBJ1-5; D gene unclear. This CDR3 has 15 amino acids. The V end lost 1 base, the J end lost 0 bases, and 7 bases lay between the germline ends. Germline CDR1 and CDR2: LNHNV and YYDKDF (reference sequence). The CDR3 nucleotides read TGTGCCACCAGCAGAGGAGGGAATAGCAATCAGCCCCAGCATTTT. This translates into CATSRGGNSNQPQHF.

This chain connects TRBV12-3 or TRBV12-4 to TRBJ2-7, with D hard to call. The CDR3 is 13 residues long. V gave up 2 bases and J gave up 3 bases, with 8 bases separating them. DNA of the CDR3: TGTGCCAGCAGTTTAAGATTCGGCTACGAGCAGTACTTC. It translates to CASSLRFGYEQYF.

The CDR3 nucleotides read TGTGCCAGCAGCGTCACAGGGGAAGAGACCCAGTACTTC. Translated: CASSVTGEETQYF. This sequence joins TRBV9 and TRBJ2-5; 7 nucleotides line up with TRBD1. The CDR3 covers 13 residues. V dropped 2 bases and J dropped 3; count of bases not matched to a gene: 1. Germline V gene data show CDR1 as SGDLS and CDR2 as YYNGEE.

V is TRBV19 and J is TRBJ1-6, with 7 bases aligning to TRBD1. The ends lost 9 bases at V and 4 bases at J; junction bases unmatched: 9. The CDR3 is 15 residues long. In germline, CDR1 is LNHDA, CDR2 SQIVND (reference sequence). CDR3 sequence reads: CASTDRDRYNSPLHF. DNA for the CDR3: TGTGCCAGCACTGACCGGGACAGATATAATTCACCCCTCCACTTT.

This clone was picked up a small number of times. The rearrangement links TRBV4-2 to TRBJ2-7, with D possibly TRBD2 on 6 matching bases. Looked up from germline, CDR1 is LGHNA and CDR2 is YNFKEQ. V gave up 0 bases and J gave up 4 bases, with 16 bases separating them. The CDR3 has 16 residues. CDR3 DNA: TGTGCCAGCAGCCAAGATAAGAGGAGGGCCAGGTACGAGCAGTACTTC. Encoded protein: CASSQDKRRARYEQYF.

This chain links TRBV6-5 with TRBJ1-2, with 9 bases that match TRBD1. The V gene end was trimmed by 8 bases and the J gene end by 10 bases; junction bases not matched to a gene: 14. CDR1 is MNHEY, CDR2 SVGAGI, per germline. This CDR3 is built from 14 residues. The CDR3 DNA is TGTGCCAGCGTGTTTACAGGGGGCCAGTTAGACTACACCTTC. Protein sequence: CASVFTGGQLDYTF.

V usage is TRBV5-8 and J usage is TRBJ1-2, with TRBD1 identical over 7 bases. Germline-derived CDR1 and CDR2 are SGHTS and YDEGEE. The CDR3 contains 13 residues. V dropped 4 bases and J dropped 2; count of bases not matched to a gene: 2. Here the CDR3 reads CASSIRGNYGYTF. The DNA for the CDR3 is TGTGCCAGCAGCATCAGGGGGAACTATGGCTACACCTTC.

The chain recombines TRBV12-1 with TRBJ2-3; TRBD2 was called by the table and not checked on the DNA. TRBV12-1 is a pseudogene. CDR3 length: 21 amino acids. The DNA of the CDR3 is TGTGCCAGCAGCTTTGAGGCCCTAAGCGGGAGGCCTTTATCTAGCACAGATACGCAGTATTTT. It codes for CASSFEALSGRPLSSTDTQYF.

V usage is TRBV3-1 (or the pseudogene TRBV3-2) and J usage is TRBJ2-1; D is perhaps TRBD2 (5 bases). CDR3 length equals 19 residues. Between the trimmed V and J ends, which lost 0 bases and 8 bases, there was a span of 26 bases. CDR1 is LGHDT and CDR2 is YNNKEL in the germline V gene (reference sequence). The CDR3 loop is CASSQEPRWRPGVVHEQFF. CDR3 DNA: TGTGCCAGCAGCCAAGAACCGAGATGGAGGCCGGGTGTTGTTCATGAGCAGTTCTTC.

V gene TRBV10-2 combines with J gene TRBJ2-7, with 7 bases aligning to TRBD2. The junction had 6 bases not matched to a gene; V was cut back by 6 bases and J by 1 base. Germline assignment: CDR1 WSHSY and CDR2 SAAADI. CDR3 length equals 14 residues. CDR3 in amino acids: CASRASGLSYEQYF. The CDR3, as DNA: TGCGCCAGCAGGGCTAGCGGCCTTTCCTACGAGCAGTACTTC.

J is TRBJ1-1 and V is TRBV4-3, with D possibly being TRBD1 (5 bases). The CDR3 length is 13 residues. Trimming shortened V by 1 base and J by 3 bases, and 6 bases separated the two germline ends. CDR1 is LGHNA, CDR2 YSLEER, per germline. The CDR3 here is CASSQAGDTEAFF. The CDR3 region has the DNA TGCGCCAGCAGCCAAGCGGGGGACACTGAAGCTTTCTTT.

The chain combines TRBV19 with TRBJ1-2, with 10 nucleotides matching TRBD1. Germline V gene lookup returns CDR1 LNHDA and CDR2 SQIVND (reference sequence). The CDR3 sequence is 16 residues long. The J segment lost 4 bases and the V segment lost 5 bases, leaving 10 bases of the junction unmatched. The CDR3 sequence is CASSWARDRGGYGYTF. The CDR3 DNA is TGTGCCAGTAGTTGGGCCCGGGACAGGGGAGGCTATGGCTACACCTTC. Drawing the rest from reference TRBV19 and TRBJ1-2, the complete variable domain is DGGITQSPKYLFRKEGQNVTLSCEQNLNHDAMYWYRQDPGQGLRLIYYSQIVNDFQKGDIAEGYSVSREKKESFPLTVTSAQKNPTAFYLCASSWARDRGGYGYTFGSGTRLTVV.

J is TRBJ2-1 and V is TRBV4-2; weak D call: TRBD2 (6 bases). V lost 0 bases and J 3 bases, leaving 9 bases between the germline ends. Germline CDR1 LGHNA, CDR2 YNFKEQ. The CDR3 runs 15 residues. CDR3 region: CASSQDEEGYNEQFF. In DNA, the CDR3 is TGTGCCAGCAGCCAAGATGAGGAGGGCTACAATGAGCAGTTCTTC.

V is TRBV25-1 and J is TRBJ2-7, with 7 bases fitting TRBD2. The CDR3 is made up of 14 amino acids. Trimming at V came to 5 bases and at J to 2 bases, leaving 6 bases not matched to a gene. Germline CDR1 and CDR2: MGHDK and SYGVNS. Here the CDR3 DNA reads TGTGCCAGCAGTTCCCGAGGGACTACCTACGAGCAGTACTTC. Residues: CASSSRGTTYEQYF.

The gene calls are TRBV2 and TRBJ1-5; TRBD1 is a possible D gene (5 bases). The ends were cut back, 4 bases at V and 5 bases at J, with 9 bases in the middle. Germline-derived CDR1 and CDR2 are SNHLY and FYNNEI. The CDR3 totals 13 residues. The DNA of the CDR3 is TGTGCCAGCAGTGGGGGCAGGGATCAGCCCCAGCATTTT. This encodes CASSGGRDQPQHF. Based on the CDR3 plus reference TRBV2 and TRBJ1-5, the full variable domain is EPEVTQTPSHQVTQMGQEVILRCVPISNHLYFYWYRQILGQKVEFLVSFYNNEISEKSEIFDDQFSVERPDGSNFTLKIRSTKLEDSAMYFCASSGGRDQPQHFGDGTRLSIL.

The genes are TRBV27 and TRBJ1-5; 10 nucleotides agree with TRBD1. This CDR3 is built from 15 residues. The trim removed 6 bases at V and 6 bases at J, leaving 8 bases unmatched. The germline CDR1 and CDR2 sequences are MNHEY and SMNVEV (reference sequence). DNA for the CDR3: TGTGCCAGCAGCCAAGACAGGGGGCGCGGTCAGCCCCAGCATTTT. This translates into CASSQDRGRGQPQHF.

This chain links TRBV7-2 with TRBJ2-1, with 11 bases fitting TRBD2. J lost 3 bases, V lost 7 bases, and 11 bases had no gene match. The CDR3 spans 17 residues. Germline V CDR1 and CDR2: SGHTA, FQGNSA. CDR3 sequence reads: CASKFVTSGANYNEQFF. CDR3 bases: TGTGCCAGCAAATTCGTGACTAGCGGGGCTAACTACAATGAGCAGTTCTTC. The full variable domain, with the rest looked up from reference TRBV7-2 and TRBJ2-1, is GAGVSQSPSNKVTEKGKDVELRCDPISGHTALYWYRQSLGQGLEFLIYFQGNSAPDKSGLPSDRFSAERTGGSVSTLTIQRTQQEDSAVYLCASKFVTSGANYNEQFFGPGTRLTVL.

This clone has a single count. This chain uses TRBV7-2 with TRBJ1-2, with D tentatively TRBD1 (5 bases). CDR3 length: 16 amino acids. CDR1 SGHTA and CDR2 FQGNSA come from the germline V gene. V lost 3 bases, J lost 4 bases, and 18 bases lay in between. The DNA for the CDR3 is TGTGCCAGCAGCTTTATCAGGGAAGCATCTAGCTATGGCTACACCTTC. Translating gives CASSFIREASSYGYTF.

This chain uses TRBV24-1 with TRBJ2-5; 8 bases fit TRBD1. Looked up from germline, CDR1 is KGHDR and CDR2 is SFDVKD. J was trimmed by 5 bases and V by 7 bases; bases with no gene match: 8. There are 14 residues in the CDR3. The CDR3 nucleotides read TGTGCCACCAGGGAGACAGGGGAGGAGGAGACCCAGTACTTC. Protein: CATRETGEEETQYF.

This chain connects TRBV2 to TRBJ2-1; 8 nucleotides align to TRBD2. CDR1 and CDR2 (germline): SNHLY, FYNNEI. Trimming took 5 bases from V and 8 from J; bases not matched to a gene: 11. This CDR3 is built from 15 residues. CDR3 sequence reads: CASSQLSGAPDEQFF. The CDR3 coding sequence is TGTGCCAGCAGTCAACTTAGCGGGGCCCCGGATGAGCAGTTCTTC.

CDR3 coding DNA: TGTGCCAGCAGCCAAGAATGGACTAGCTACCACGAGCAGTACTTC. Translating gives CASSQEWTSYHEQYF. This sequence joins TRBV4-2 and TRBJ2-7; 8 nucleotides match TRBD2. The V gene end was trimmed by 0 bases and the J gene end by 5 bases; junction bases not matched to a gene: 6. Germline V gene sequence: CDR1 LGHNA, CDR2 YNFKEQ. CDR3 size: 15 residues.

The chain has TRBV18 and TRBJ1-2; D gene uncertain. This CDR3 region has 14 residues. From germline, CDR1 is KGHSH and CDR2 LQKENI. Trimming left V 3 bases short and J 8 bases short, with 16 bases between. This CDR3 reads CASSPAAGRGGYTF. The CDR3 nucleotides read TGTGCCAGCTCACCCGCCGCCGGGCGGGGAGGCTACACCTTC.

This sequence joins TRBV5-1 and TRBJ2-5; 7 bases fit TRBD1. Germline V gene data show CDR1 as SGHRS and CDR2 as YFSETQ. The V and J ends lost 4 bases and 4 bases, in that order; junction bases with no gene match: 7. This CDR3 has 14 amino acids. CDR3 nucleotide sequence: TGCGCCAGCAGCACCAGAACAGGGGTAGAGACCCAGTACTTC. Its translation: CASSTRTGVETQYF.

The chain joins TRBV6-5 to TRBJ2-1; D may be TRBD2 (6 bases). V was cut by 0 bases and J by 6 bases, with 12 bases left in between. CDR1 and CDR2 (germline): MNHEY, SVGAGI. The CDR3 loop spans 15 amino acids. The CDR3 protein is CASSYSVVGGNEQFF. CDR3 coding DNA: TGTGCCAGCAGTTACTCGGTCGTGGGAGGCAATGAGCAGTTCTTC.

The V and J genes are TRBV6-5 and TRBJ1-5; TRBD1 matches at 7 bases. CDR3 length equals 13 residues. Germline V gene sequence: CDR1 MNHEY, CDR2 SVGAGI. V dropped 6 bases and J dropped 7; count of bases not matched to a gene: 6. Written as DNA, the CDR3 is TGTGCCAGCAGGACGACAGGGACCCAGCCCCAGCATTTT. As protein: CASRTTGTQPQHF.

The J gene is TRBJ1-1, the V gene TRBV18, with TRBD1 matching 9 bases. Germline V gene sequence: CDR1 KGHSH, CDR2 LQKENI. Trimming cost V 3 bases and J 4 bases; bases outside gene matches: 6. CDR3 size: 15 residues. The CDR3 region has the DNA TGTGCCAGCTCACCGTTGGGACAGGGCGGCACTGAAGCTTTCTTT. It translates to CASSPLGQGGTEAFF.

This chain uses TRBV3-1 (or the pseudogene TRBV3-2) with TRBJ2-1; D gene ambiguous. The CDR3 has 13 residues. The germline gives CDR1 LGHDT, CDR2 YNNKEL (reference sequence). V was shortened by 5 bases and J by 5 bases, with 10 bases between the two germline ends. The CDR3 loop reads CASSKRSDNEQFF. As DNA, the CDR3 is TGTGCCAGCAGCAAACGTTCAGACAATGAGCAGTTCTTC.

This chain joins TRBV14 and TRBJ2-1, with D tentatively TRBD1 (6 bases). V gave up 0 bases and J gave up 8 bases, with 8 bases separating them. The germline V gene encodes CDR1 SGHDN and CDR2 FVKESK. This CDR3 has 13 residues. The CDR3 sequence is CASSQDPGDEQFF. The DNA for the CDR3 is TGTGCCAGCAGCCAAGATCCAGGGGATGAGCAGTTCTTC.

In DNA form, the CDR3 reads TGTGCCAGCTCACCATCACCAACGACAGCTGGGCTCGGGCGACTGTTTTTT. Its protein product is CASSPSPTTAGLGRLFF. The chain uses TRBV18 and TRBJ1-4; TRBD1 might be the D (5 bases). This CDR3 spans 17 amino acids. Germline V CDR1 and CDR2: KGHSH, LQKENI. Trimming removed 2 bases from V and 13 bases from J, with 26 bases in between.

The chain uses TRBV6-9 and TRBJ1-1, with unresolved D. V was clipped by 2 bases and J by 0 bases, with 13 bases between them. CDR3 length: 16 amino acids. CDR1 and CDR2 from the germline V gene are MNHGY and SVAAGI. The CDR3 DNA reads TGTGCCAGCAGTTATGAGGCATTATCTATGAACACTGAAGCTTTCTTT. Translation gives CASSYEALSMNTEAFF.

The V call is TRBV7-3, the J call TRBJ2-5; 13 positions match TRBD2. V was pared by 5 bases and J by 1 base, with 4 bases of the junction left unmatched. Germline values: CDR1 SGHTA, CDR2 FQGTGA. There are 16 residues in the CDR3. Here the CDR3 reads CASSPGLAGVQETQYF. As DNA, the CDR3 is TGTGCCAGCAGCCCCGGACTAGCGGGAGTCCAAGAGACCCAGTACTTC.